Following are 27 T cell receptor beta chains from one sample sequenced in a study of graft-versus-host responses after intestinal transplantation. TCRdb keeps only in-frame clones here, not all; method: immunoSEQ multiplex PCR. The table includes roughly 81,000 clones, 82% detected once. Their target antigens are unknown. The material was unstimulated CD4+ T cells sorted from spleen or lymph node cells, obtained before intestinal transplant. Every receptor here comes from a human donor who received an intestinal transplant.

The chain has TRBV7-2 and TRBJ1-5; the D is unclear. Trimming removed 5 bases from V and 2 bases from J, with 7 bases in between. The CDR3 covers 13 residues. From germline, CDR1 is SGHTA and CDR2 FQGNSA. As DNA, the CDR3 is TGTGCCAGCAGCCAGCGTGGCAATCAGCCCCAGCATTTT. It is translated as CASSQRGNQPQHF.

This clone was found a few times. The V call is TRBV2, the J call TRBJ1-1, with D hard to call. The V end was cut by 6 bases, the J end by 4 bases, with 9 bases between. CDR1 is SNHLY, CDR2 FYNNEI, per germline. This CDR3 comprises 12 residues. For the CDR3, the DNA is TGTGCCAGCAGGACTTTCGGCACTGAAGCTTTCTTT. It codes for CASRTFGTEAFF.

The rearrangement links TRBV6-6 to TRBJ1-4, with 9 bases identical to TRBD1. The CDR3 covers 16 residues. V trimming: 0 bases; J trimming: 6 bases; junction bases outside the gene matches: 5. Germline CDR1 MNHNY, CDR2 SVGAGI (reference sequence). The CDR3 loop is CASSYSFRDRDEKLFF. The CDR3 coding sequence is TGTGCCAGCAGTTACTCATTCAGGGACAGGGATGAAAAACTGTTTTTT.

This clone was recorded only once. This chain uses TRBV5-1 with TRBJ2-1; TRBD2 aligns across 12 bases. This CDR3 is 19 amino acids long. V lost 1 base to trimming and J lost 4 bases; unmatched junction nucleotides: 12. Germline V CDR1 and CDR2: SGHRS, YFSETQ. The CDR3 loop reads CASSLPPGLAGTGYNEQFF. Here the CDR3 DNA reads TGCGCCAGCAGCTTGCCCCCGGGACTAGCGGGTACGGGATACAATGAGCAGTTCTTC.

The V and J genes are TRBV20-1 and TRBJ2-7; a weak D match, TRBD1 (5 bases). This CDR3 region has 10 residues. Looked up from germline, CDR1 is DFQATT and CDR2 is SNEGSKA (reference sequence). Trimming took off 6 bases at V and 6 bases at J, with 9 bases between the two ends. The CDR3 region has the DNA TGCAGTGCAGGGGTCTCCGAGCAGTACTTC. Amino acids: CSAGVSEQYF.

The genes are TRBV6-5 and TRBJ2-5; TRBD2 matches at 7 bases. The J call is in doubt because the DNA end fits TRBJ2-7 better. The CDR3 totals 15 residues. The germline CDR1 and CDR2 sequences are MNHEY and SVGAGI. CDR3 sequence: CASLILAVPSYEQYF. In DNA, the CDR3 is TGTGCCAGCCTTATTCTAGCGGTCCCCTCCTACGAGCAGTACTTC.

This chain connects TRBV11-3 to TRBJ2-7; tentative D call: TRBD1 (6 bases). Germline CDR1 reads SGHNT; CDR2 reads YENEEA. The CDR3 sequence is 13 residues long. The V end was cut by 1 base, the J end by 3 bases, with 7 bases between. CDR3 region: CASSLVGHYEQYF. Written as DNA, the CDR3 is TGTGCCAGCAGCTTAGTGGGACACTACGAGCAGTACTTC.

The chain has TRBV5-4 and TRBJ1-3; 7 nucleotides match TRBD1. Looked up from germline, CDR1 is SGHNT and CDR2 is YYREEE (reference sequence). Trimming took 0 bases from V and 6 from J; bases not matched to a gene: 3. The CDR3 extends over 14 amino acids. The CDR3 DNA sequence: TGTGCCAGCAGCTTGGTGGGGACAGAAAACACCATATATTTT. Its protein is CASSLVGTENTIYF.

V is TRBV27 and J is TRBJ2-2; 8 positions agree with TRBD2. Trimming removed 5 bases from V and 7 bases from J; junction bases left unmatched: 15. The CDR3 has 17 amino acids. Germline CDR1 reads MNHEY; CDR2 reads SMNVEV (reference sequence). The DNA for the CDR3 is TGTGCCAGCAGTCCCTCCCAGGGGCGTAGCGGGAACGGGGAGCTGTTTTTT. It translates to CASSPSQGRSGNGELFF.

J is TRBJ2-7 and V is TRBV7-2; no clear D. V lost 0 bases, J lost 4 bases, and 4 bases lay in between. CDR3 length equals 12 residues. Germline V gene lookup returns CDR1 SGHTA and CDR2 FQGNSA. The chain's CDR3 is CASSLARYEQYF. CDR3 coding DNA: TGTGCCAGCAGCTTAGCCCGGTACGAGCAGTACTTC.

The gene calls are TRBV4-1 and TRBJ2-7; TRBD1 is a possible D gene (7 bases). The CDR3 runs 19 residues. Germline V gene sequence: CDR1 MGHRA, CDR2 YSYEKL. Trimming left V 0 bases short and J 7 bases short, with 28 bases between. Written as DNA, the CDR3 is TGCGCCAGCAGCCAAGACTTTCAGGGGGAGGAAGGGTGGGCCTGGGAGCAGTACTTC. It specifies CASSQDFQGEEGWAWEQYF.

This chain uses TRBV10-3 with TRBJ2-3; 10 bases match TRBD2. The V gene end was trimmed by 10 bases and the J gene end by 6 bases; junction bases not matched to a gene: 7. From germline, CDR1 is ENHRY and CDR2 SYGVKD. This CDR3 spans 13 amino acids. CDR3 sequence reads: CATFGTSADTQYF. Here the CDR3 DNA reads TGTGCCACATTTGGGACTAGCGCCGATACGCAGTATTTT.

J is TRBJ2-1 and V is TRBV5-1, with D maybe TRBD2 (5 bases). CDR3 length: 13 residues. CDR1 is SGHRS, CDR2 YFSETQ, per germline. The germline V and J ends were trimmed by 1 base and 7 bases, with 9 bases remaining between them. The CDR3 here is CASSLSRDNEQFF. CDR3 nucleotides: TGCGCCAGCAGCTTGAGCCGGGATAATGAGCAGTTCTTC.

The sample holds a few counts of this clone. The V gene is TRBV7-9, the J gene TRBJ1-1, with D perhaps matching TRBD1 (5 bases). CDR3 size: 14 residues. Trimming removed 5 bases at V and 5 bases at J, with 15 bases between. The germline V gene encodes CDR1 SEHNR and CDR2 FQNEAQ (reference sequence). The CDR3: CASSPRGRGTEAFF. The CDR3 region has the DNA TGTGCCAGCAGCCCCAGAGGACGGGGGACTGAAGCTTTCTTT.

The chain carries TRBV19 and TRBJ1-5; 8 positions match TRBD1. The germline gives CDR1 LNHDA, CDR2 SQIVND (reference sequence). There are 15 residues in the CDR3. The V and J ends lost 1 base and 7 bases, in that order; junction bases with no gene match: 6. CDR3 DNA: TGTGCCAGTAGTATAGGACAGGGGCCATGGCAGCCCCAGCATTTT. Its protein product is CASSIGQGPWQPQHF.

CDR3 sequence: CASSPRTRGNEQFF. Written as DNA, the CDR3 is TGTGCCAGCAGTCCCCGGACTAGGGGCAATGAGCAGTTCTTC. The V call is TRBV6-1, the J call TRBJ2-1; TRBD2 matches 7 bases. This CDR3 spans 14 amino acids. Germline CDR1 reads MNHNS; CDR2 reads SASEGT. The J segment lost 6 bases and the V segment lost 5 bases, leaving 7 bases of the junction unmatched.

This CDR3 is CASSGGGLGNEKLFF. The CDR3 nucleotides read TGTGCCAGCAGCGGGGGGGGACTGGGTAATGAAAAACTGTTTTTT. V and J are TRBV25-1 and TRBJ1-4; D might be TRBD1 (5 bases). Germline assignment: CDR1 MGHDK and CDR2 SYGVNS. V lost 6 bases, J lost 4 bases, and 15 bases lay in between. There are 15 residues in the CDR3.

This chain connects TRBV29-1 to TRBJ2-3; TRBD2 aligns across 7 bases. There are 12 residues in the CDR3. Looked up from germline, CDR1 is SQVTM and CDR2 is ANQGSEA. Losses at the gene ends were 6 bases for V and 6 bases for J; bases not matched to a gene: 6. CDR3 DNA: TGCAGCGTGGGAGGGAGGCCGGATACGCAGTATTTT. Protein sequence: CSVGGRPDTQYF.

In DNA form, the CDR3 reads TGTGCCAGCAGCCCCGTGGACTCAGAGAACACTGAAGCTTTCTTT. Translated: CASSPVDSENTEAFF. V is TRBV7-8 and J is TRBJ1-1; D gene uncertain. Trimming stripped 5 bases from V and 1 base from J, with 14 bases between. Germline CDR1 reads SGHVS; CDR2 reads FQNEAQ. The CDR3 loop spans 15 amino acids. Combining the CDR3 with reference TRBV7-8 and TRBJ1-1 gives the whole variable domain GAGVSQSPRYKVAKRGQDVALRCDPISGHVSLFWYQQALGQGPEFLTYFQNEAQLDKSGLPSDRFFAERPEGSVSTLKIQRTQQEDSAVYLCASSPVDSENTEAFFGQGTRLTVV.

The chain combines TRBV19 with TRBJ2-7, with D possibly TRBD2 on 5 matching bases. V lost 3 bases to trimming and J lost 5 bases, with 14 bases between them. The CDR3 length is 14 residues. The germline V gene has CDR1 LNHDA and CDR2 SQIVND (reference sequence). The CDR3 bases are TGTGCCAGTAGTATTTGGTCGGGAAACCACGAGCAGTACTTC. It codes for CASSIWSGNHEQYF.

This rearrangement joins TRBV5-1 to TRBJ2-1; TRBD2 matches at 11 bases. The V segment lost 4 bases and the J segment 9 bases; nucleotides outside the gene matches: 12. The CDR3 contains 16 residues. CDR1 and CDR2 from the germline V gene are SGHRS and YFSETQ. CDR3: CASSLAGGVNGGEQFF. In nucleotides, the CDR3 is TGCGCCAGCAGCCTAGCGGGAGGAGTGAACGGAGGTGAGCAGTTCTTC. Full variable domain (outside the CDR3, taken from reference TRBV5-1 and TRBJ2-1): KAGVTQTPRYLIKTRGQQVTLSCSPISGHRSVSWYQQTPGQGLQFLFEYFSETQRNKGNFPGRFSGRQFSNSRSEMNVSTLELGDSALYLCASSLAGGVNGGEQFFGPGTRLTVL.

J is TRBJ2-3 and V is TRBV9; 9 nucleotides line up with TRBD2. The germline V gene encodes CDR1 SGDLS and CDR2 YYNGEE. The junction had 7 bases not matched to a gene; V was cut back by 0 bases and J by 8 bases. CDR3 length equals 15 residues. CDR3 loop: CASSVDTSGWGTQYF. CDR3 in DNA: TGTGCCAGCAGCGTAGATACTAGCGGGTGGGGTACGCAGTATTTT. Using reference TRBV9 and TRBJ2-3 for the parts outside the CDR3, the full variable domain is DSGVTQTPKHLITATGQRVTLRCSPRSGDLSVYWYQQSLDQGLQFLIQYYNGEERAKGNILERFSAQQFPDLHSELNLSSLELGDSALYFCASSVDTSGWGTQYFGPGTRLTVL.

The CDR3 region has the DNA TGTGCCAGCAGTGAGCTAGCAGCGGGTACAGATACGCAGTATTTT. Its protein product is CASSELAAGTDTQYF. This chain connects TRBV6-1 to TRBJ2-3; a weak D match, TRBD2 (6 bases). CDR3 length equals 15 residues. The V end lost 3 bases, the J end lost 3 bases, and 13 bases lay between the germline ends. Germline V lookup: CDR1 MNHNS, CDR2 SASEGT.

This chain joins TRBV21-1 and TRBJ2-7; TRBD2, the table's D call, was not compared with the DNA. TRBV21-1 is classified as a pseudogene. This CDR3 region has 17 residues. CDR3 sequence reads: CASSKEYSSEGPYEQYF. The CDR3, as DNA: TGTGCCAGCAGCAAAGAATACAGTAGCGAAGGACCCTACGAGCAGTACTTC.

This chain uses TRBV6-1 with TRBJ1-2, with no clear D. The CDR3 runs 13 residues. Per the germline V gene, CDR1 is MNHNS and CDR2 is SASEGT. V dropped 4 bases and J dropped 4 bases, with 10 bases sitting between them. The CDR3 is CASSAFFSYGYTF. The CDR3 DNA sequence: TGTGCCAGCAGTGCCTTCTTCAGCTATGGCTACACCTTC.

This clone appeared once. J is TRBJ2-7 and V is TRBV10-2; 12 positions match TRBD2. The V segment lost 10 bases and the J segment 4 bases; nucleotides outside the gene matches: 5. This CDR3 is 13 amino acids long. Germline values: CDR1 WSHSY, CDR2 SAAADI. CDR3 sequence (DNA): TGCGCCACCCAGACTAGCGGGGGTTACGAGCAGTACTTC. As protein: CATQTSGGYEQYF.

As DNA, the CDR3 is TGCGCCAGCAGCTTGGTCAGGACAGGAGCAATTTCAACTAATGAAAAACTGTTTTTT. Residues: CASSLVRTGAISTNEKLFF. This chain connects TRBV5-1 to TRBJ1-4, with TRBD1 matching 7 bases. Germline CDR1 SGHRS, CDR2 YFSETQ. The CDR3 runs 19 residues. The V gene end was trimmed by 0 bases and the J gene end by 0 bases; junction bases not matched to a gene: 11.